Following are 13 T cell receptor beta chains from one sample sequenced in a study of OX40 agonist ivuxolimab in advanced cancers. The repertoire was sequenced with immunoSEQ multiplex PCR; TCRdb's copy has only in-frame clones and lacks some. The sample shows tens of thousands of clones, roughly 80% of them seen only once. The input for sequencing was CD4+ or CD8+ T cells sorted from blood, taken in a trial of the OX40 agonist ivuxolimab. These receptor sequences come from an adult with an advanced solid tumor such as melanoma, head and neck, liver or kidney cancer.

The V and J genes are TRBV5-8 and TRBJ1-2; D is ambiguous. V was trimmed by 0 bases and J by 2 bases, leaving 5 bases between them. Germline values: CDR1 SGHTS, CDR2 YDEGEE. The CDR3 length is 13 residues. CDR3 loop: CASSLVLNYGYTF. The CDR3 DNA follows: TGTGCCAGCAGCTTGGTACTGAACTATGGCTACACCTTC.

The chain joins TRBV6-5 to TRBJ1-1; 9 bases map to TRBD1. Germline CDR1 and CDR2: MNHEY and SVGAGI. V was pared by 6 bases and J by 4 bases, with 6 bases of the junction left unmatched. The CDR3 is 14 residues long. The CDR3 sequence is CASSWDRVSTEAFF. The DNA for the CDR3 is TGTGCCAGCAGCTGGGACAGGGTGAGCACTGAAGCTTTCTTT.

The CDR3 protein is CASTPAGGAGEKLFF. The CDR3 DNA reads as TGTGCCAGCACCCCCGCTGGGGGGGCAGGGGAAAAACTGTTTTTT. V gene TRBV28 combines with J gene TRBJ1-4; D might be TRBD1 (6 bases). Germline lookup yields CDR1 MDHEN and CDR2 SYDVKM. This CDR3 has 15 residues. With 7 bases removed from V and 8 bases from J, the gap between germline ends came to 20 bases.

CDR3 in amino acids: CASSFGTSGKGRYEQYF. CDR3 DNA sequence: TGTGCCAGCAGCTTCGGGACTAGCGGGAAAGGGCGGTACGAGCAGTACTTC. This chain connects TRBV7-2 to TRBJ2-7, with TRBD2 matching 13 bases. Per the germline V gene, CDR1 is SGHTA and CDR2 is FQGNSA. Trimming removed 3 bases from V and 4 bases from J; junction bases left unmatched: 9. CDR3 length: 17 residues.

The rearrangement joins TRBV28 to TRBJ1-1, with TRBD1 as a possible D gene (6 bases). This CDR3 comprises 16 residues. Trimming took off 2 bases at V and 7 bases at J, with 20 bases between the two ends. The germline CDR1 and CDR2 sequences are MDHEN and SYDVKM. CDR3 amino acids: CASSLRGTFGSGEAFF. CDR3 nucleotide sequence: TGTGCCAGCAGTTTAAGGGGGACATTCGGCTCGGGTGAAGCTTTCTTT.

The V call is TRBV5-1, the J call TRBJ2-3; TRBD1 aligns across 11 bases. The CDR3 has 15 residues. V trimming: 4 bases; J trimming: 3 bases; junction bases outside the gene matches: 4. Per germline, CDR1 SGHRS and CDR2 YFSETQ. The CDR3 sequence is CASSGQGARTDTQYF. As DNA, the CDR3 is TGCGCCAGCAGCGGACAGGGGGCGAGGACAGATACGCAGTATTTT.

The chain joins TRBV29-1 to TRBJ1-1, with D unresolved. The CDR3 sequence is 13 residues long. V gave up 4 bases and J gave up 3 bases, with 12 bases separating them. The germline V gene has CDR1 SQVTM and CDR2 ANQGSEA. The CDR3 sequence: CSVGRQVDTEAFF. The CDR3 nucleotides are TGCAGCGTTGGTAGGCAGGTTGACACTGAAGCTTTCTTT.

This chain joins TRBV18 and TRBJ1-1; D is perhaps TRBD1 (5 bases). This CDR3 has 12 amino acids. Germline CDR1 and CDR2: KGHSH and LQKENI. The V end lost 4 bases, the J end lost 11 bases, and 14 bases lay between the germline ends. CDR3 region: CASSQEGNAAFF. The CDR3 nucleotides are TGTGCCAGCTCACAGGAGGGGAATGCGGCTTTCTTT.

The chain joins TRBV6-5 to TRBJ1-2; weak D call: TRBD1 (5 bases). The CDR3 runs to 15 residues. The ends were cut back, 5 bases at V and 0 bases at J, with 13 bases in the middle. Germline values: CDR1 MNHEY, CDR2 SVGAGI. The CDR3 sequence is CASSPGAISNYGYTF. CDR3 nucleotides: TGTGCCAGCAGTCCCGGGGCCATTTCTAACTATGGCTACACCTTC.

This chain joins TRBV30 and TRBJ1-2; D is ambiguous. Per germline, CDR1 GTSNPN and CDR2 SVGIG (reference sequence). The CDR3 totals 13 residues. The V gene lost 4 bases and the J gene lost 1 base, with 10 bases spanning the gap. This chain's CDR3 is CAWTKGYNYGYTF. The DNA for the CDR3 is TGTGCCTGGACTAAGGGCTATAACTATGGCTACACCTTC.

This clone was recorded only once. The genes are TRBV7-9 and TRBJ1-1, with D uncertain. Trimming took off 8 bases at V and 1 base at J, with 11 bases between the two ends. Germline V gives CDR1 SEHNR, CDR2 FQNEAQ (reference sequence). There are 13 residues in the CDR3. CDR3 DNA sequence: TGTGCCAGCCTTTTGACCGGGAACACTGAAGCTTTCTTT. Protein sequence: CASLLTGNTEAFF.

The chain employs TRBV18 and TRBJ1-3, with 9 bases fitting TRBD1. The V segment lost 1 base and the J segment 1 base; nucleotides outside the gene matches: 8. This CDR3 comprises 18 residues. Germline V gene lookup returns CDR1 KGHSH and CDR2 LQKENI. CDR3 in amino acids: CASSPRAPGQGSGNTIYF. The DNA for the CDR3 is TGTGCCAGCTCACCACGCGCGCCGGGACAGGGATCTGGAAACACCATATATTTT.

CDR3 sequence: CASRSAGGTQYF. The CDR3 DNA follows: TGTGCCAGCAGGTCAGCGGGCGGGACCCAGTACTTC. The chain uses TRBV28 and TRBJ2-5; TRBD2 might be the D (6 bases). The CDR3 covers 12 residues. Trimming cost V 6 bases and J 7 bases, with 12 bases left between them. Germline loops: CDR1 MDHEN, CDR2 SYDVKM.